This T cell receptor (beta chain) was identified in a study of cytomegalovirus exposure and HLA in healthy donors. Study-level background: In a previous analysis, 117 million unique TCR beta sequences were found from 150 million to 200 million T cells. Study-wide results and limits: Later analysis associated a missense DCLRE1C variant with TCR beta V- and J-gene trimming. Per a later analysis, fewer than 20,000 TCR beta sequences showed association with HLA alleles at 0.05 false discovery rate.

As for this clone: Its antigen is not known.

The PCR ran on 60 Vbeta and 13 Jbeta primers. Study processing details: Among the unique TCR beta chains that a later analysis counted, about 84 million in all, approximately 12 million were shared. Assay: immunoSEQ multiplex PCR; the TCRdb copy retains only in-frame clones and omits some. V and J calls and clone size are given by that table; D and trimming were obtained from the DNA. This table has under 95,000 clones, around 74% appearing once. The germline V gene encodes CDR1 MDHEN and CDR2 SYDVKM. The CDR3 spans 11 residues. V was cut by 9 bases and J by 1 base, with 6 bases left in between. The sequencing sample was made of PBMCs. This receptor was taken from a boy aged 5-17 years in good health and CMV-seronegative. The chain links TRBV28 to TRBJ1-1; D gene ambiguous. The DNA for the CDR3 is TGTGCCAGTCGCGAGAACACTGAAGCTTTCTTT. Protein: CASRENTEAFF.